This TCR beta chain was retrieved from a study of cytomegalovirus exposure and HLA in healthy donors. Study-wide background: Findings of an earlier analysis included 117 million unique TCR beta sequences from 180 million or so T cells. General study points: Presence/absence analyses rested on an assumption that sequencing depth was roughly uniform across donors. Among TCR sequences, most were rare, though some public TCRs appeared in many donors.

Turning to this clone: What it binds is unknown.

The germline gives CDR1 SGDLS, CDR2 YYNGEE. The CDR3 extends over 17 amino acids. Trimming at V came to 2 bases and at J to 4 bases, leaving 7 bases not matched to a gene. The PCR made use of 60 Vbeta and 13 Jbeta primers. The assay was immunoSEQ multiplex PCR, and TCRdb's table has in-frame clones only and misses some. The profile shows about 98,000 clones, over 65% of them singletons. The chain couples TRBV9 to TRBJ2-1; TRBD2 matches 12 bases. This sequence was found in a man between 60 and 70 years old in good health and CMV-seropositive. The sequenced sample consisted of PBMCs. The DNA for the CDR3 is TGTGCCAGCAGCGTGAGACTAGCGGGGGACCTTTACAATGAGCAGTTCTTC. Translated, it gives CASSVRLAGDLYNEQFF.